This T cell receptor (beta chain) was recovered during a study of cytomegalovirus exposure and HLA in healthy donors. Study background: Early released data comprised about 90 million unique TCRs from HLA-typed donors. Among the approximately 400 genotyped donors, 70% to 85% were placed in the Caucasian-associated ancestry cluster.

Study-level findings and limits: The study flagged roughly 160 TCR beta chains as cytomegalovirus-associated.

Details on this clone: Antigen: not known.

The V segment lost 3 bases and the J segment 4 bases; nucleotides outside the gene matches: 7. The CDR3 is 17 amino acids. Germline CDR1 is SGHTA and CDR2 is FQGNSA. The PCR contained 60 Vbeta and 13 Jbeta primers. Measured with immunoSEQ multiplex PCR; TCRdb has only the in-frame clones, and not every one. The sample lists under 200,000 clones, 82% occurring once. V and J are TRBV7-2 and TRBJ2-1; 12 nucleotides align to TRBD2. This receptor was identified in a girl aged 2-10 years in good health and CMV-seropositive. Sequencing was carried out using PBMCs. Written as DNA, the CDR3 is TGTGCCAGCAGCTTGACCTCACTAGCGGGGGGTTACAATGAGCAGTTCTTC. Translating gives CASSLTSLAGGYNEQFF.